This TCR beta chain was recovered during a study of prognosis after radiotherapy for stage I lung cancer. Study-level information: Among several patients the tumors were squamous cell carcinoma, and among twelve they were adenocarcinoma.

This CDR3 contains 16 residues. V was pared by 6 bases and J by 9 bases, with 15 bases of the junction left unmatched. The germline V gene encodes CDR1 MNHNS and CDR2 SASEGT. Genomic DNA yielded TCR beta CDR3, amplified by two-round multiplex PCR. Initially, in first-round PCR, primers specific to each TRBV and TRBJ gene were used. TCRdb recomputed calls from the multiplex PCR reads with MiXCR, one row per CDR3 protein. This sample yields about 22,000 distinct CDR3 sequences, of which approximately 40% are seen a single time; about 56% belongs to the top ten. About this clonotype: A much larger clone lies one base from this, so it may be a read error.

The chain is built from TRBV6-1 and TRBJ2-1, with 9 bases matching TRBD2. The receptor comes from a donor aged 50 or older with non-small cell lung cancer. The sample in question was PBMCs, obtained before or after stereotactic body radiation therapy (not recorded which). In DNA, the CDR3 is TGTGCCAGCAGGCGCAGGCCCAGCGGGAGGTTATTTGAGCAGTTCTTC. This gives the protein CASRRRPSGRLFEQFF.